The text below deals with one TCR beta chain. What it binds is unknown. This CDR3 has 15 amino acids. CDR1 is KGHSH, CDR2 LQKENI, per germline. Trimming left V 0 bases short and J 5 bases short, with 13 bases between. The entry originates in a study of shared clonotypes between healthy human individuals. Study background: Researchers assigned three CD4 naive, three CD4 memory, two CD8 naive and one CD8 memory plate to each donor. Notes on the study in general: Non-shared clonotypes displayed generation probabilities falling below those of clonotypes present in all four donors.

A CD45RA+ naive subset and a CD45RA-negative memory subset were split from CD4+ cells. Clones were sequenced by immunoSEQ multiplex PCR, and TCRdb holds only the in-frame ones, with some missing. The sample yields about 2 million clones, 90% to 95% seen once. The sequence was collected from a man between 18 and 29 years old in good health. Sequencing was done on a sample of naive CD4+ T cells sorted from blood. Indicated subset: CD45RA+ positively selected. The chain carries TRBV18 and TRBJ1-1; a possible D gene is TRBD1 (6 bases). CDR3 in amino acids: CASSPPSQGRTEAFF. CDR3 nucleotide sequence: TGTGCCAGCTCACCACCGTCACAGGGACGGACTGAAGCTTTCTTT.